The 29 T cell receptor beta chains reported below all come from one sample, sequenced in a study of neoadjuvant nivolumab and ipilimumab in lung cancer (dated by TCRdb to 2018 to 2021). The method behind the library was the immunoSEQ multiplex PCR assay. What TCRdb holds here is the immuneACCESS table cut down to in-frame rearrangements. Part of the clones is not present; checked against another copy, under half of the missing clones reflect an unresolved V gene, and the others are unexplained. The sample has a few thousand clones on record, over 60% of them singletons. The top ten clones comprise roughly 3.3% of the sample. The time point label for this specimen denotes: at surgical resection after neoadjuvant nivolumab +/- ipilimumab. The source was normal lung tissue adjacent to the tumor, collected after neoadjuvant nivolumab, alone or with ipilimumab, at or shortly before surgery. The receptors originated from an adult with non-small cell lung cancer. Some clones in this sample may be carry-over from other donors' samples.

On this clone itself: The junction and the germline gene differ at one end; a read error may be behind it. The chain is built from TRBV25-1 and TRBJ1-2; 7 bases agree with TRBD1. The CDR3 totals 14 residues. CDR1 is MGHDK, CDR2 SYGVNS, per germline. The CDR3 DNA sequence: TGTGCCAGCAGTGACGGACAGGCATTTTTGGGAGGGGTCTTC. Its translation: CASSDGQAFLGGVF.

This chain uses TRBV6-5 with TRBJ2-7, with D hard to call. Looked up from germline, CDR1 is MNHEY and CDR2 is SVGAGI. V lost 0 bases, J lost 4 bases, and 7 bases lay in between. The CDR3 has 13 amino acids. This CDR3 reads CASSYSKGYEQYF. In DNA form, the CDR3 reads TGTGCCAGCAGTTACTCGAAGGGATACGAGCAGTACTTC.

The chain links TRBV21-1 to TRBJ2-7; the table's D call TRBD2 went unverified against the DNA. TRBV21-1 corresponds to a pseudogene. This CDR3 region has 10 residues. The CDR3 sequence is CASLAYEQYF. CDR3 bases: TGTGCCAGCCTCGCCTACGAGCAGTACTTC.

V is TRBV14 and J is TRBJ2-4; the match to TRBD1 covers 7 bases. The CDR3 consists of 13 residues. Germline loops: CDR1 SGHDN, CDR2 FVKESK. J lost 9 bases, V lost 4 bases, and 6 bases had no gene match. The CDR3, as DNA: TGTGCCAGCAGCCGGACAGGATGGGGCATTCAGTACTTC. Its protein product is CASSRTGWGIQYF.

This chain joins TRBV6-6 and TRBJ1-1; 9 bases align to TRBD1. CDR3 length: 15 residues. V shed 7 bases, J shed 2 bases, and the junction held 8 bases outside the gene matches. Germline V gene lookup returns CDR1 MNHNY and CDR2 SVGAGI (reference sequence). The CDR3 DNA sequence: TGTGCCAGCACCGGGACAGGGACAATCAACACTGAAGCTTTCTTT. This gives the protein CASTGTGTINTEAFF.

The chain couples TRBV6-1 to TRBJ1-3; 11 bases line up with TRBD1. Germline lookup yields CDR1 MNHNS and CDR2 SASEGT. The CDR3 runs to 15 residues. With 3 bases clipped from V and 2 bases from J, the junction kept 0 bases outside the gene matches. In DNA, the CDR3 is TGTGCCAGCAGTGAGGACAGGGGGCCTGGAAACACCATATATTTT. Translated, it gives CASSEDRGPGNTIYF.

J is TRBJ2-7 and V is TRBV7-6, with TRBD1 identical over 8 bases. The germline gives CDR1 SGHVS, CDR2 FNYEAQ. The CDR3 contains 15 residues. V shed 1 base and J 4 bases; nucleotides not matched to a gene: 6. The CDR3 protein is CASSLETGGWYEQYF. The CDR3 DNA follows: TGTGCCAGCAGCTTAGAAACAGGGGGTTGGTACGAGCAGTACTTC.

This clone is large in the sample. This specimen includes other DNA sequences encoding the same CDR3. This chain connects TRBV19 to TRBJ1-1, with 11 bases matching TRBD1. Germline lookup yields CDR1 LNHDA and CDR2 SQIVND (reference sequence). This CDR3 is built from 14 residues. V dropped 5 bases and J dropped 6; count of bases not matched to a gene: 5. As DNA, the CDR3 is TGTGCCAGTAGTCCCGGACAGGGGGCTTCTGAAGCTTTCTTT. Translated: CASSPGQGASEAFF.

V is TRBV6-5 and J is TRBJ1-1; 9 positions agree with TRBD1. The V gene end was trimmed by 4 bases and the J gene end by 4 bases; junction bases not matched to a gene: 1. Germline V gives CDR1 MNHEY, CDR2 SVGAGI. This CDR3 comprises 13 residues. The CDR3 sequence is CASSLQGATEAFF. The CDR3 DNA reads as TGTGCCAGCAGTTTACAGGGGGCCACTGAAGCTTTCTTT.

The CDR3 loop reads CAWSYGKFYGYTF. The CDR3 DNA follows: TGTGCCTGGAGTTACGGGAAATTCTATGGCTACACCTTC. The rearrangement uses TRBV30 and TRBJ1-2; D is unclear. The V and J ends lost 2 bases and 4 bases respectively, with 11 bases between them. CDR1 is GTSNPN and CDR2 is SVGIG in the germline V gene (reference sequence). This CDR3 has 13 amino acids.

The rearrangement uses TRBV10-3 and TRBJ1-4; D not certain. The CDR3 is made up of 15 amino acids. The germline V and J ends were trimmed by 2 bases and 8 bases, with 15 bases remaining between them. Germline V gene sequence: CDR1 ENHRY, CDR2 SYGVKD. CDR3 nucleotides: TGTGCCATCAGTGAGCAGTCCGGGGTTTGGGAAAAACTGTTTTTT. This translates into CAISEQSGVWEKLFF.

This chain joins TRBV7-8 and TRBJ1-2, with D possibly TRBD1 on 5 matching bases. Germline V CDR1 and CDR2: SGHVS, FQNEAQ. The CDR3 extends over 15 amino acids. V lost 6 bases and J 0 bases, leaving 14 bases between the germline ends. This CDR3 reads CASSFRDGSNYGYTF. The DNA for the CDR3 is TGTGCCAGCAGTTTCCGGGACGGATCTAACTATGGCTACACCTTC.

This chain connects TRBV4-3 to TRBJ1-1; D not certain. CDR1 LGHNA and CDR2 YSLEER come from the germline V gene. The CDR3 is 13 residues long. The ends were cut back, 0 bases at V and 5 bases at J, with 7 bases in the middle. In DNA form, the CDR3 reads TGCGCCAGCAGCCAAGACCTCCTGACTGAAGCTTTCTTT. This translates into CASSQDLLTEAFF.

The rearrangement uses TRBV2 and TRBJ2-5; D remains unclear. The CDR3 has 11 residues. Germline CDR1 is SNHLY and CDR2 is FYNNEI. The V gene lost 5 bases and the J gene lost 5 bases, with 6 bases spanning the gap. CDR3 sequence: CASSPIETQYF. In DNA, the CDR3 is TGTGCCAGCAGTCCGATTGAGACCCAGTACTTC. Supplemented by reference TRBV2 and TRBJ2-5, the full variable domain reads EPEVTQTPSHQVTQMGQEVILRCVPISNHLYFYWYRQILGQKVEFLVSFYNNEISEKSEIFDDQFSVERPDGSNFTLKIRSTKLEDSAMYFCASSPIETQYFGPGTRLLVL.

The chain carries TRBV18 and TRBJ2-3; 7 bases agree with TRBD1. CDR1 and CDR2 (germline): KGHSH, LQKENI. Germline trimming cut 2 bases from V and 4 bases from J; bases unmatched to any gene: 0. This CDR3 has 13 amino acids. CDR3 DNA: TGTGCCAGCTCACCAGGGACAGCAGATACGCAGTATTTT. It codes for CASSPGTADTQYF.

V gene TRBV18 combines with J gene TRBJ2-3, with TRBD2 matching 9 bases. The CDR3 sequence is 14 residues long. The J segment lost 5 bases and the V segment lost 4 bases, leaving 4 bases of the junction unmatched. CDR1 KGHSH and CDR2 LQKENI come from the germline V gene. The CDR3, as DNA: TGTGCCAGCTCACTAGCGGGAGAGGTAGATACGCAGTATTTT. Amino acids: CASSLAGEVDTQYF.

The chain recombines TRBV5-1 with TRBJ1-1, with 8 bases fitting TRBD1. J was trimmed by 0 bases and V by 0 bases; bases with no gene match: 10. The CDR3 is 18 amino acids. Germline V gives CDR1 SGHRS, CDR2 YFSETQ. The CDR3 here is CASSLVPIRTGMNTEAFF. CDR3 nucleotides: TGCGCCAGCAGCTTGGTACCCATTCGGACAGGGATGAACACTGAAGCTTTCTTT.

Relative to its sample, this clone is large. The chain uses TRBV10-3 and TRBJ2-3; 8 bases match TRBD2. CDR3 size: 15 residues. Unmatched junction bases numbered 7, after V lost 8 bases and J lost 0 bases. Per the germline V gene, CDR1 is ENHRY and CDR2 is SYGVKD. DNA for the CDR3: TGTGCCATCGGGACACCTAGCGGGAGCACAGATACGCAGTATTTT. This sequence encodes CAIGTPSGSTDTQYF.

CDR3 region: CASSLGSGGSLGTDTQYF. DNA of the CDR3: TGCGCCAGCAGCTTGGGTAGCGGGGGATCTTTGGGCACAGATACGCAGTATTTT. V and J are TRBV5-1 and TRBJ2-3, with 9 bases identical to TRBD2. The CDR3 consists of 18 residues. The germline CDR1 and CDR2 sequences are SGHRS and YFSETQ. J gave up 1 base and V 0 bases, and 9 bases lay outside the gene matches.

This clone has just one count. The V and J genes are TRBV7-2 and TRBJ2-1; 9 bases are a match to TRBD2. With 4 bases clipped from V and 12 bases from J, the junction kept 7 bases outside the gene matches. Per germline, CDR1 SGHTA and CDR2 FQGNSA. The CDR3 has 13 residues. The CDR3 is CASSSGTSYGQFF. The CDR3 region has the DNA TGTGCCAGCAGCTCCGGGACTAGCTACGGGCAGTTCTTC.

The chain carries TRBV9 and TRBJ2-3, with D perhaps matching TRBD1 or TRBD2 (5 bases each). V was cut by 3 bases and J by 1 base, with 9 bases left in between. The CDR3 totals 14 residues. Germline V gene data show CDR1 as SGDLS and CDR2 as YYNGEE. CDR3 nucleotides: TGTGCCAGCAGCGAGCTGGGGGGCACAGATACGCAGTATTTT. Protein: CASSELGGTDTQYF.

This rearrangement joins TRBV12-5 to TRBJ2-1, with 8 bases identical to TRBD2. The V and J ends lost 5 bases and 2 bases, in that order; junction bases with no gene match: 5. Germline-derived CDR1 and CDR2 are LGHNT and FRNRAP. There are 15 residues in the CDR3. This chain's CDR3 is CASGPGREAYNEQFF. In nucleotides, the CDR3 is TGTGCTAGTGGTCCGGGGCGGGAGGCCTACAATGAGCAGTTCTTC. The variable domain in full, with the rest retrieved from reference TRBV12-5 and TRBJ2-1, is DARVTQTPRHKVTEMGQEVTMRCQPILGHNTVFWYRQTMMQGLELLAYFRNRAPLDDSGMPKDRFSAEMPDATLATLKIQPSEPRDSAVYFCASGPGREAYNEQFFGPGTRLTVL.

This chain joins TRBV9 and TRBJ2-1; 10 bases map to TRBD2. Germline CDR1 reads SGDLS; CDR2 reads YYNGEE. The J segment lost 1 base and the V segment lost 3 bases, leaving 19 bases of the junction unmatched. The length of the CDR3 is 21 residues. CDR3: CASSARARGTSGKTSYNEQFF. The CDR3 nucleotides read TGTGCCAGCAGCGCCCGGGCCCGGGGAACTAGCGGGAAGACGTCCTACAATGAGCAGTTCTTC.

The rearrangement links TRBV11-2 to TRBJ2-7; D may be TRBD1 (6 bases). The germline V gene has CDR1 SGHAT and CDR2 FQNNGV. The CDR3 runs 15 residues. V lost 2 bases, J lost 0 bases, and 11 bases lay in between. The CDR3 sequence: CASSLSQGSSYEQYF. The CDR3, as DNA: TGTGCCAGCAGCTTAAGTCAGGGGAGCTCCTACGAGCAGTACTTC.

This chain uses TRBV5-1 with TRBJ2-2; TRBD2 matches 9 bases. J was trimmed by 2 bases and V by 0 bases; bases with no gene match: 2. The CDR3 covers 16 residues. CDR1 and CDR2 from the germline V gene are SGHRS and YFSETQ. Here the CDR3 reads CASSLDSGSNTGELFF. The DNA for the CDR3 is TGCGCCAGCAGCTTGGATAGCGGGAGTAACACCGGGGAGCTGTTTTTT.

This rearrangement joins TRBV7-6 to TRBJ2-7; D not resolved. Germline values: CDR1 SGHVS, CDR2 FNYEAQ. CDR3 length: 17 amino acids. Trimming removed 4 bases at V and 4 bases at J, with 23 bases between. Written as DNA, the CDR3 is TGTGCCAGCAGCTCAAGCTGGCCGGGTCCCTACTATTACGAGCAGTACTTC. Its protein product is CASSSSWPGPYYYEQYF.

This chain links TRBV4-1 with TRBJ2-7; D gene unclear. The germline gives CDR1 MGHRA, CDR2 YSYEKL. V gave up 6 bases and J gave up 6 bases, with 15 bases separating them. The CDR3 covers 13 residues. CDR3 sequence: CASSLNIQFEQYF. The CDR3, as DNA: TGCGCCAGCAGTCTAAACATACAGTTCGAGCAGTACTTC.

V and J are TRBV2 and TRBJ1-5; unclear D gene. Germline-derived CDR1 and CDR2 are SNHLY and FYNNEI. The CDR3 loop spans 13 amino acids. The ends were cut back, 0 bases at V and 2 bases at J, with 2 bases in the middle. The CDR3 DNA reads TGTGCCAGCAGTGAAGCCGGCAATCAGCCCCAGCATTTT. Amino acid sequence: CASSEAGNQPQHF.

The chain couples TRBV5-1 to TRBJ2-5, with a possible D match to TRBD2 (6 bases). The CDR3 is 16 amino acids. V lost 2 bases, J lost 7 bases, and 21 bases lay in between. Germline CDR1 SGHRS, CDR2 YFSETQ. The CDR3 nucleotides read TGCGCCAGCAGCTTTGATTGGGACGGGGGTTCAGTGACCCAGTACTTC. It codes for CASSFDWDGGSVTQYF.